This T cell receptor (beta chain) originates from a study of OX40 agonist ivuxolimab in advanced cancers. As for the study in general: Clinicians treated patients with ivuxolimab, an agonistic anti-OX40 (CD134) antibody. Partial responses were achieved by three patients, one with hepatocellular carcinoma and two with cutaneous melanoma.

Trimming took off 6 bases at V and 5 bases at J, with 10 bases between the two ends. Germline lookup yields CDR1 SNHLY and CDR2 FYNNEI. This CDR3 contains 12 residues. Comment on this clone: Its antigen is currently unknown.

Overall study results and limits: Antigen targets of the expanded peripheral T cells went undetermined.

Clones were read by immunoSEQ multiplex PCR, and TCRdb kept only the in-frame ones, dropping some. Among roughly 48,000 clones listed, 70% to 90% were seen once. The sample consisted of CD4+ or CD8+ T cells sorted from blood, taken in a trial of the OX40 agonist ivuxolimab. The TCR comes from an adult with an advanced solid tumor such as melanoma, head and neck, liver or kidney cancer. This chain uses TRBV2 with TRBJ1-1, with D possibly matching TRBD1 (5 bases). The CDR3 sequence: CASRFEGTEAFF. In DNA form, the CDR3 reads TGTGCCAGCAGATTCGAGGGGACTGAAGCTTTCTTT.